A single sample is the source of the 14 T cell receptor beta chains below, sequenced in a study of regulatory T cells in long-lasting Graves disease. Arm-PCR with iRepertoire HTBI primers amplified the CDR3 regions for these TCR beta libraries. TCRdb itself ran the multiplex PCR reads through MiXCR, one entry per CDR3 protein. The sample lists about 450,000 distinct CDR3 sequences, about 20% occurring once. Time point defined: persistent/refractory GD, antithyroid drugs over 5 years with positive TRAb. The TCR library used RNA extracted from PBMCs. Sequenced here: peripheral blood mononuclear cells (PBMCs), sampled when the disease was refractory, from a patient treated with antithyroid drugs. All receptors come from a female donor with Graves disease.

The sample holds many counts of this clonotype. V gene TRBV2 combines with J gene TRBJ1-1, with D maybe TRBD1 (5 bases). Germline CDR1 and CDR2: SNHLY and FYNNEI. V was clipped by 5 bases and J by 4 bases, with 11 bases between them. This CDR3 comprises 13 residues. CDR3 amino acids: CASSTWRGTEAFF. CDR3 DNA: TGTGCCAGCAGTACCTGGAGGGGCACTGAAGCTTTCTTT.

The table lists this clonotype with a few counts. Here the CDR3 reads CASSLRPGGGVRTGELFF. CDR3 bases: TGTGCCAGCAGCCTAAGACCAGGGGGCGGGGTGAGGACCGGGGAGCTGTTTTTT. The chain is built from TRBV11-2 and TRBJ2-2; 8 bases match TRBD1. V shed 5 bases, J shed 5 bases, and the junction held 16 bases outside the gene matches. From germline, CDR1 is SGHAT and CDR2 FQNNGV. CDR3 length: 18 amino acids.

This clonotype was seen a handful of times. The chain carries TRBV7-2 and TRBJ1-1; possibly TRBD1 for D (5 bases). There are 16 residues in the CDR3. CDR1 and CDR2 from the germline V gene are SGHTA and FQGNSA. V was clipped by 0 bases and J by 7 bases, with 18 bases between them. CDR3 in amino acids: CASSLASGGLANEAFF. The CDR3 DNA reads TGTGCCAGCAGCTTAGCGTCGGGGGGACTTGCCAATGAAGCTTTCTTT. Full variable domain (outside the CDR3, taken from reference TRBV7-2 and TRBJ1-1): GAGVSQSPSNKVTEKGKDVELRCDPISGHTALYWYRQSLGQGLEFLIYFQGNSAPDKSGLPSDRFSAERTGGSVSTLTIQRTQQEDSAVYLCASSLASGGLANEAFFGQGTRLTVV.

This clonotype was picked up many times. The chain recombines TRBV2 with TRBJ2-2, with 9 bases aligning to TRBD2. The CDR3 runs to 16 residues. The germline V gene encodes CDR1 SNHLY and CDR2 FYNNEI. Losses at the gene ends were 4 bases for V and 6 bases for J; bases not matched to a gene: 9. CDR3 loop: CASSAVAGVVSGELFF. CDR3 bases: TGTGCCAGCAGTGCCGTAGCGGGAGTCGTATCCGGGGAGCTGTTTTTT. Full variable domain (rest looked up from reference TRBV2 and TRBJ2-2): EPEVTQTPSHQVTQMGQEVILRCVPISNHLYFYWYRQILGQKVEFLVSFYNNEISEKSEIFDDQFSVERPDGSNFTLKIRSTKLEDSAMYFCASSAVAGVVSGELFFGEGSRLTVL.

This chain joins TRBV6-1 and TRBJ2-6, with D perhaps TRBD1 (6 bases). This CDR3 has 16 amino acids. V shed 6 bases and J shed 0 bases, with 12 bases lying between them. Per the germline V gene, CDR1 is MNHNS and CDR2 is SASEGT. CDR3 residues: CASSRVGASGANVLTF. CDR3 DNA sequence: TGTGCCAGCAGCCGAGTGGGGGCCTCTGGGGCCAACGTCCTGACTTTC.

The genes are TRBV29-1 and TRBJ1-1; TRBD1 agrees at 9 bases. This CDR3 has 14 amino acids. The germline CDR1 and CDR2 sequences are SQVTM and ANQGSEA. Trimming took 5 bases from V and 0 from J; bases not matched to a gene: 4. The CDR3: CSVSWDRVNTEAFF. The CDR3 region has the DNA TGCAGCGTTTCTTGGGACAGGGTGAACACTGAAGCTTTCTTT.

This clonotype was detected many times. The chain combines TRBV28 with TRBJ2-7; unclear D gene. The germline gives CDR1 MDHEN, CDR2 SYDVKM. The CDR3 totals 18 residues. Trimming cost V 3 bases and J 4 bases, with 25 bases left between them. This CDR3 reads CASSFALQLSTGGYEQYF. The CDR3 DNA is TGTGCCAGCAGTTTCGCCCTACAATTGAGTACGGGTGGTTACGAGCAGTACTTC.

This chain links TRBV19 with TRBJ2-7, with TRBD1 matching 8 bases. This CDR3 region has 18 residues. V was pared by 6 bases and J by 0 bases, with 16 bases of the junction left unmatched. CDR1 and CDR2 from the germline V gene are LNHDA and SQIVND (reference sequence). The CDR3 spells CASRGRGQGISVSYEQYF. CDR3 in DNA: TGTGCCAGTAGGGGCCGAGGACAGGGAATTTCGGTCTCCTACGAGCAGTACTTC.

In its sample, this clonotype was seen many times. This chain joins TRBV20-1 and TRBJ1-5; possible D gene TRBD1, 6 bases. The V gene lost 6 bases and the J gene lost 4 bases, with 19 bases spanning the gap. Germline CDR1 and CDR2: DFQATT and SNEGSKA (reference sequence). The CDR3 runs to 15 residues. CDR3 amino acids: CSAARTKGGNQPQHF. CDR3 nucleotides: TGCAGTGCCGCACGGACAAAGGGGGGGAATCAGCCCCAGCATTTT.

As regards this clonotype: A much larger clone lies a single base off, so this may be a read error. The V and J genes are TRBV6-5 and TRBJ2-7, with a weak D call TRBD2 (6 bases). Looked up from germline, CDR1 is MNHEY and CDR2 is SVGAGI. CDR3 length: 14 amino acids. The CDR3 DNA follows: TGTGCCAGCGGTTACATCCGCGGGACCTACGAGCAGTACTTC. Translating gives CASGYIRGTYEQYF.

The chain couples TRBV27 to TRBJ2-2; D perhaps matches TRBD1 (6 bases). CDR3 length equals 15 residues. CDR1 is MNHEY and CDR2 is SMNVEV in the germline V gene (reference sequence). Trimming shortened V by 4 bases and J by 1 base, and 10 bases separated the two germline ends. CDR3 sequence (DNA): TGTGCCAGCAGTTCGACAGGACGGAACACCGGGGAGCTGTTTTTT. Protein: CASSSTGRNTGELFF.

This clonotype was counted only a few times. This sequence joins TRBV20-1 and TRBJ2-2; 11 positions agree with TRBD2. From germline, CDR1 is DFQATT and CDR2 SNEGSKA (reference sequence). Losses at the gene ends were 7 bases for V and 0 bases for J; bases not matched to a gene: 4. This CDR3 region has 15 residues. The CDR3 spells CSGLLAGANTGELFF. CDR3 DNA sequence: TGCAGTGGATTACTAGCGGGAGCGAACACCGGGGAGCTGTTTTTT.

This clonotype has only a few counts. The rearrangement uses TRBV29-1 and TRBJ2-6, with unresolved D. Trimming left V 3 bases short and J 0 bases short, with 6 bases between. Per the germline V gene, CDR1 is SQVTM and CDR2 is ANQGSEA. The CDR3 consists of 14 residues. CDR3 protein: CSVDESSGANVLTF. The CDR3 bases are TGCAGCGTTGACGAAAGCTCTGGGGCCAACGTCCTGACTTTC.

V is TRBV7-3 and J is TRBJ1-1, with 7 bases lining up with TRBD1. Germline V gene lookup returns CDR1 SGHTA and CDR2 FQGTGA. This CDR3 region has 14 residues. Trimming cost V 0 bases and J 4 bases; bases outside gene matches: 2. The CDR3 loop is CASSLTTGLTEAFF. The CDR3 coding sequence is TGTGCCAGCAGCTTAACGACAGGGCTCACTGAAGCTTTCTTT.